This section outlines one T cell receptor (beta chain) sequence together with its context. Its matching antigen is unknown. This sample was taken from a study of T cell responses to AZD1222 COVID-19 vaccine. Study results and caveats: Females made up more of the donors, who were largely white British, and clonal diversity may have come out too low. Only after the peak T cell response were repertoires sampled.

J lost 3 bases, V lost 5 bases, and 6 bases had no gene match. The V gene's germline CDR1 is LNHDA and CDR2 SQIVND (reference sequence). The CDR3 is 14 residues long. The table came from immunoSEQ multiplex PCR; TCRdb's copy has only in-frame clones and leaves some out. The sample has some 99,000 clones; 80% to 90% are singletons. Second-dose timings of about 4 or about 12 weeks were pooled. This specimen was peripheral blood, taken 28 days after the second AZD1222 dose. This receptor was taken from an adult who received the AZD1222 COVID-19 vaccine. This chain connects TRBV19 to TRBJ1-1, with 7 nucleotides matching TRBD1. CDR3 loop: CASSQTGRDTEAFF. The CDR3 nucleotides read TGTGCCAGTAGTCAGACAGGGAGGGACACTGAAGCTTTCTTT.